This T cell receptor beta chain was sequenced in a study of T-cell reconstitution after alpha-beta-depleted transplantation in children. V dropped 4 bases and J dropped 5; count of bases not matched to a gene: 5. Germline assignment: CDR1 LGHNA and CDR2 YNFKEQ. The CDR3 extends over 16 amino acids. For this clonotype: A read error may be the cause here, since a much bigger clone is one base away.

Unique molecular identifiers were incorporated when the TCRbeta library was constructed. MiXCR, run by TCRdb on the PCR reads, gives a single entry per CDR3 protein. The sample includes over 450,000 distinct CDR3 sequences, 10% to 13% of them seen just once. Here the sequenced sample was PBMCs, taken before TCRalphabeta/CD19-depleted stem cell transplant. The clonotype comes from a child younger than 10 with inherited bone marrow failure, due to receive a stem cell transplant. V usage is TRBV4-2 and J usage is TRBJ2-3, with 14 positions matching TRBD2. The CDR3: CASSPGTSGRIDTQYF. As DNA, the CDR3 is TGTGCCAGCAGCCCAGGGACTAGCGGGAGAATAGATACGCAGTATTTT.